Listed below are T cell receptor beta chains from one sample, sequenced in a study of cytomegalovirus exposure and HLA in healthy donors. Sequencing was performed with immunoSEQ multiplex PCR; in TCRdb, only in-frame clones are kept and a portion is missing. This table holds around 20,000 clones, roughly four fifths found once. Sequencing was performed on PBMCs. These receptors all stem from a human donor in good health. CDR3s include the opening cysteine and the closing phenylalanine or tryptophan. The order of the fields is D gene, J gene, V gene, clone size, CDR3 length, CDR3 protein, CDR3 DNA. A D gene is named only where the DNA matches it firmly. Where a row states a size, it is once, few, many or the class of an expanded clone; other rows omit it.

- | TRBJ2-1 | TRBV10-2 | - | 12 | CASRDSHNEQFF | TGCGCCAGCAGAGACTCACACAATGAGCAGTTCTTC
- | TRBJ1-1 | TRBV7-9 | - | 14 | CASSPEAGGTEAFF | TGTGCCAGCAGCCCAGAGGCCGGGGGCACTGAAGCTTTCTTT
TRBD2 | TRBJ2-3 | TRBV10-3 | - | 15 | CAIRAGGPSTDTQYF | TGTGCCATCAGGGCGGGGGGGCCTAGCACAGATACGCAGTATTTT
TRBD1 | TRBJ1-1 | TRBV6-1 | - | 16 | CASSVRDRVLGTEAFF | TGTGCCAGCAGTGTTAGGGACAGGGTTTTAGGCACTGAAGCTTTCTTT
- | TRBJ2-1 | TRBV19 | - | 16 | CASTGGKTSSYNEQFF | TGTGCCAGTACAGGAGGGAAGACTAGCTCCTACAATGAGCAGTTCTTC
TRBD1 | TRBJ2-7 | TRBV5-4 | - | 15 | CASSLAGTGRYEQYF | TGTGCCAGCAGCTTAGCCGGGACAGGCCGCTACGAGCAGTACTTC
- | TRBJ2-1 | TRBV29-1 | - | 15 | CSVEDYSRAYHAQFF | TGCAGCGTTGAAGATTACAGCCGAGCCTACCATGCGCAGTTCTTC
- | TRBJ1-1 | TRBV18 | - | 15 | CASSPGTGANTEAFF | TGTGCCAGCTCACCCGGCACTGGAGCGAACACTGAAGCTTTCTTT
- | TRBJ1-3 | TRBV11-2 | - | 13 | CASSSGVGNTIYF | TGTGCCAGCAGCTCCGGGGTTGGAAACACCATATATTTT
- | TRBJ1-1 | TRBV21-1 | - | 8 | CAGRSAFF | TGTGCCGGGCGCAGCGCTTTCTTT
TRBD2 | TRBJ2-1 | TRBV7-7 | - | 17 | CASSPGGTGAGRGEQFF | TGTGCCAGCAGCCCGGGTGGAACCGGAGCGGGAAGGGGCGAGCAGTTCTTC
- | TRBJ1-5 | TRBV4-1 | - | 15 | CASSQGGLGNQPQHF | TGCGCCAGCAGCCAAGGGGGGCTGGGCAATCAGCCCCAGCATTTT
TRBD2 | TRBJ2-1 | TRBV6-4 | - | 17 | CARPRFGLADLYNEQFF | TGTGCCAGACCTCGTTTCGGACTAGCTGATTTATACAATGAGCAGTTCTTC
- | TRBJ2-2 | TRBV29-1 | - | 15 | CSVESWEDNTGELFF | TGCAGCGTTGAATCGTGGGAGGACAACACCGGGGAGCTGTTTTTT
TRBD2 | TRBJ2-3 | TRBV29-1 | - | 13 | CSVAPGGSDTQYF | TGCAGCGTTGCACCGGGAGGATCAGATACGCAGTATTTT
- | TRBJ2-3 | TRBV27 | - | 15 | CASSLSTGETDTQYF | TGTGCCAGCAGTTTATCAACGGGAGAGACAGATACGCAGTATTTT
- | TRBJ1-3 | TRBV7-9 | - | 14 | CASRQGLTGNTIYF | TGTGCCAGCAGACAGGGACTAACTGGAAACACCATATATTTT
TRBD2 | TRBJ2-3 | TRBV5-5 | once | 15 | CASSFRGGFGDTQYF | TGTGCCAGCAGCTTCCGGGGGGGTTTCGGAGATACGCAGTATTTT
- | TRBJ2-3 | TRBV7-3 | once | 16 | CASGAVAGSRTDTQYF | TGTGCCAGCGGTGCCGTTGCGGGGAGTCGCACAGATACGCAGTATTTT
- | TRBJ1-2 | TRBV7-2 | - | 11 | CASSAGGGYTF | TGTGCCAGCAGCGCGGGCGGTGGCTACACCTTC
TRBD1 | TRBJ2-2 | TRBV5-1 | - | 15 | CASSGDRAGTGELFF | TGCGCCAGCAGCGGGGACAGGGCGGGCACCGGGGAGCTGTTTTTT
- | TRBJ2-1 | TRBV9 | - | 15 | CASSALVGGYNEQFF | TGTGCCAGCAGCGCCTTGGTTGGGGGGTACAATGAGCAGTTCTTC
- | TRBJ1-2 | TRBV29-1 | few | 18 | CSVEVPLGQTAANYGYTF | TGCAGCGTTGAAGTTCCCCTAGGCCAGACAGCCGCTAACTATGGCTACACCTTC
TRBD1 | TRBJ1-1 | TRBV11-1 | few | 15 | CASSVHRGRNTEAFF | TGTGCCAGCAGCGTCCACAGGGGACGGAACACTGAAGCTTTCTTT
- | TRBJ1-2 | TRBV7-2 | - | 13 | CASSRRGLYGYTF | TGTGCCAGCAGCCGACGGGGTCTATATGGCTACACCTTC
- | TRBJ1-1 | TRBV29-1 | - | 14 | CSVEDRPFGTEAFF | TGCAGCGTTGAAGATCGTCCGTTCGGCACTGAAGCTTTCTTT
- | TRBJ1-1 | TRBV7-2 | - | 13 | CASSSQVNTEAFF | TGTGCCAGCAGCTCCCAGGTAAACACTGAAGCTTTCTTT
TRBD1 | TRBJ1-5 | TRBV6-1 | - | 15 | CATTVVDRDYQPQHF | TGTGCCACCACGGTAGTTGACAGGGATTATCAGCCCCAGCATTTT
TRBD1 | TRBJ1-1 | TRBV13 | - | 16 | CASSPRDSLLNTEAFF | TGTGCCAGCAGCCCCCGGGACAGCCTGTTGAACACTGAAGCTTTCTTT
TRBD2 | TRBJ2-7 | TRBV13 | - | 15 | CASSSRGGAFYEQYF | TGTGCCAGCAGCTCTCGGGGGGGGGCATTCTACGAGCAGTACTTC
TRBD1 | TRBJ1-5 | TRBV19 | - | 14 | CASSFGTGWEPQHF | TGTGCCAGTAGTTTTGGGACAGGGTGGGAGCCCCAGCATTTT
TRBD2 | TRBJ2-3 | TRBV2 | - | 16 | CASGGVGLAVVDTQYF | TGTGCCAGCGGGGGAGTTGGACTAGCGGTAGTAGATACGCAGTATTTT
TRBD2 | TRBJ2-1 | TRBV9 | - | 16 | CASSAHPSGGAYEQFF | TGTGCCAGCAGCGCCCATCCTAGCGGGGGGGCCTATGAGCAGTTCTTC
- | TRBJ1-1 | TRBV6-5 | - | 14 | CASSTTGLNTEAFF | TGTGCCAGCAGCACCACAGGGCTGAACACTGAAGCTTTCTTT
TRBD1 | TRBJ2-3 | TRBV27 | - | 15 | CASRGTASSTDTQYF | TGTGCCAGCAGAGGGACAGCCTCAAGCACAGATACGCAGTATTTT
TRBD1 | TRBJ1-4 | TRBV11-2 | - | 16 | CASSTRTGINNEKLFF | TGTGCCAGCAGCACCCGGACAGGGATTAATAATGAAAAACTGTTTTTT
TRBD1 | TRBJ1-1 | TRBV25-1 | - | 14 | CASSDTGGGTEAFF | TGTGCCAGCAGTGATACAGGGGGAGGCACTGAAGCTTTCTTT
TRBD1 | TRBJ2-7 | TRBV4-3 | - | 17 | CASSQALGQGGFYEQYF | TGCGCCAGCAGCCAAGCCCTGGGACAGGGGGGATTCTACGAGCAGTACTTC
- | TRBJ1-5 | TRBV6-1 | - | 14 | CASRLTGTNQPQHF | TGTGCCAGCAGGCTAACAGGGACGAATCAGCCCCAGCATTTT
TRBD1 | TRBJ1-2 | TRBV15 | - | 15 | CATSTPRQGLDGYTF | TGTGCCACCAGCACCCCTAGACAGGGACTCGATGGCTACACCTTC
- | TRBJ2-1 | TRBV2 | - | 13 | CATRKLARNEQFF | TGTGCCACCCGAAAACTAGCACGCAATGAGCAGTTCTTC
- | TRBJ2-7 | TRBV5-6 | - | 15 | CASSQRIDRSYEQYF | TGTGCCAGCAGCCAACGGATCGACAGGTCCTACGAGCAGTACTTC
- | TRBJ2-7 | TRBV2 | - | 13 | CASSEEETYEQYF | TGTGCCAGCAGTGAAGAGGAGACCTACGAGCAGTACTTC
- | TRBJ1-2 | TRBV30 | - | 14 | CAWSVSPVDYGYTF | TGTGCCTGGAGTGTATCACCGGTCGACTATGGCTACACCTTC
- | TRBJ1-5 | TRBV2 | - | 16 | CASSGQILNSNQPQHF | TGTGCCAGCAGTGGACAGATCCTGAATAGCAATCAGCCCCAGCATTTT
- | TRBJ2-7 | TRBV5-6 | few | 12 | CASSLEGLEQYF | TGTGCCAGCAGCTTGGAGGGGCTCGAGCAGTACTTC
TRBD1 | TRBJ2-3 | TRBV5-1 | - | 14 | CASARGQGDDTQYF | TGCGCCAGCGCGAGGGGACAGGGGGACGATACGCAGTATTTT
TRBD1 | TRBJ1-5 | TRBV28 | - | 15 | CASSFTGVGSQPQHF | TGTGCCAGCAGTTTCACAGGGGTAGGCAGTCAGCCCCAGCATTTT
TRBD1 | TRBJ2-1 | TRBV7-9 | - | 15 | CASSWRTGSLDEQFF | TGTGCCAGCAGCTGGCGGACAGGGAGTTTGGATGAGCAGTTCTTC
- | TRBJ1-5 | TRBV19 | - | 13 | CASSNRLYQPQHF | TGTGCCAGTAGTAACAGGCTATATCAGCCCCAGCATTTT
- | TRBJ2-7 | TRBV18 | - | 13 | CASSPPTSYEQYF | TGTGCCAGCTCACCCCCTACCTCCTACGAGCAGTACTTC
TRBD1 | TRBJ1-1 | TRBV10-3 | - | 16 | CAISEVSTGVNTEAFF | TGTGCCATCAGTGAAGTATCTACAGGGGTGAACACTGAAGCTTTCTTT
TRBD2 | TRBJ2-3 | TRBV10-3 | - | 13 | CAISGKGGDTQYF | TGTGCCATCAGTGGGAAGGGAGGGGATACGCAGTATTTT